The clone carrying this TCR beta chain came up many times. What it recognizes is unknown. The CDR3 spans 14 residues. Trimming removed 6 bases from V and 4 bases from J; junction bases left unmatched: 2. Germline CDR1 reads DFQATT; CDR2 reads SNEGSKA (reference sequence). The sample originates from a study of CD8 T cells in ankylosing spondylitis. Regarding the study as a whole: It appeared that ankylosing spondylitis blood was characterized by a TCR beta motif of fewer than 10 highly homologous variants.

Construction of TCR beta libraries was performed using quantitative 5'-RACE with molecular barcodes. TCRdb fed the 5' RACE reads into MiXCR, producing one record per CDR3 protein. In the table there are 100,000 to 150,000 distinct CDR3 sequences, 10% to 12% of which are singletons. The J gene is TRBJ2-1, the V gene TRBV20-1; TRBD2 aligns across 14 bases. The sample comprised blood, either unsorted or a sorted T cell fraction (not recorded which). The origin of this receptor is a female donor with ankylosing spondylitis or in good health (not recorded which). This CDR3 is CSARLAGGYNEQFF. The CDR3 DNA follows: TGCAGTGCGAGACTAGCGGGAGGGTACAATGAGCAGTTCTTC.